This TCR beta chain was identified during a study of T cell responses to AZD1222 COVID-19 vaccine. Study conclusions and caveats: Once two AZD1222 doses were given, Spike-specific TCR breadth and depth went up. Distributed over spike, vaccine-associated CD4 TCRs predominated at 160-218 and 743-854.

Trimming shortened V by 2 bases and J by 2 bases, and 10 bases separated the two germline ends. Germline V CDR1 and CDR2: MDHEN, SYDVKM. The CDR3 contains 15 residues. Generated by immunoSEQ multiplex PCR, the TCRdb table keeps only in-frame clones and is missing some. The sample consists of over 45,000 clones, 70% to 90% of them appearing once. To note about this clone: Its antigen is not identified.

Sequences were derived from peripheral blood, sampled on day 0 of AZD1222 vaccination. This clonotype was obtained from an adult in good health. The V gene is TRBV28, the J gene TRBJ1-5; D is unresolved. The CDR3 nucleotides read TGTGCCAGCAGTTTAGATTCCCTTGGCAATCAGCCCCAGCATTTT. It encodes CASSLDSLGNQPQHF. Filled out from reference TRBV28 and TRBJ1-5, the complete variable domain reads DVKVTQSSRYLVKRTGEKVFLECVQDMDHENMFWYRQDPGLGLRLIYFSYDVKMKEKGDIPEGYSVSREKKERFSLILESASTNQTSMYLCASSLDSLGNQPQHFGDGTRLSIL.